The 8 T cell receptor beta chains below were found in one sample sequenced in a study of shared clonotypes between healthy human individuals. This table comes from immunoSEQ multiplex PCR, and its TCRdb copy is limited to in-frame clones, with some not included. In the table there are over 800,000 clones, over 90% of which are singletons. Naive CD8 cells comprised CD45RO-negative, CCR7-positively selected cells, excluding terminally differentiated effector memory CD45RA+ cells. Sample: naive CD8+ T cells sorted from blood. The receptors stem from a man aged 30-40 years in good health.

The genes are TRBV15 and TRBJ2-3; TRBD1 or TRBD2 may be the D gene (6 bases each). This CDR3 has 14 amino acids. The V end was cut by 3 bases, the J end by 3 bases, with 10 bases between. Germline V gene lookup returns CDR1 LNHNV and CDR2 YYDKDF (reference sequence). Written as DNA, the CDR3 is TGTGCCACCAGCAGGCTAGGGGGGACAGATACGCAGTATTTT. Translated, it gives CATSRLGGTDTQYF.

The genes are TRBV2 and TRBJ2-1; D unclear. V was shortened by 5 bases and J by 6 bases, with 14 bases between the two germline ends. The germline gives CDR1 SNHLY, CDR2 FYNNEI. This CDR3 has 14 amino acids. CDR3 sequence: CASSTRVSANEQFF. CDR3 nucleotides: TGTGCCAGCAGTACCCGGGTCTCAGCCAATGAGCAGTTCTTC.

The V gene is TRBV4-3, the J gene TRBJ1-1; 8 bases are shared with TRBD1. Germline V gene data show CDR1 as LGHNA and CDR2 as YSLEER. This CDR3 has 15 amino acids. J was trimmed by 0 bases and V by 5 bases; bases with no gene match: 5. CDR3 nucleotide sequence: TGCGCCAGCAGCTCACGGACAGGGCTGAACACTGAAGCTTTCTTT. This codes for CASSSRTGLNTEAFF.

The chain carries TRBV7-9 and TRBJ2-1; TRBD2 aligns across 12 bases. This CDR3 spans 15 amino acids. CDR1 and CDR2 from the germline V gene are SEHNR and FQNEAQ (reference sequence). V dropped 3 bases and J dropped 7; count of bases not matched to a gene: 4. DNA for the CDR3: TGTGCCAGCAGCTTGCCTAGCGGGAGGGGGAATGAGCAGTTCTTC. Translation: CASSLPSGRGNEQFF.

This clone was counted once. This chain connects TRBV6-6 to TRBJ2-1; 7 bases are a match to TRBD2. The junction had 9 bases not matched to a gene; V was cut back by 5 bases and J by 2 bases. Looked up from germline, CDR1 is MNHNY and CDR2 is SVGAGI (reference sequence). The CDR3 is 16 amino acids. Written as DNA, the CDR3 is TGTGCCAGCAGTGCCGGACTAGTACGCCCCTACAATGAGCAGTTCTTC. This gives the protein CASSAGLVRPYNEQFF.

For this clone: Other DNA sequences in the sample encode the same CDR3. The chain uses TRBV6-5 and TRBJ2-3; 9 bases line up with TRBD2. With 6 bases clipped from V and 3 bases from J, the junction kept 7 bases outside the gene matches. This CDR3 is 15 amino acids long. CDR1 MNHEY and CDR2 SVGAGI come from the germline V gene. The CDR3 DNA is TGTGCCAGCAGCTACGGCGGGGGGGGAACAGATACGCAGTATTTT. This gives the protein CASSYGGGGTDTQYF.

The rearrangement uses TRBV7-9 and TRBJ2-7; TRBD1 agrees at 7 bases. Per the germline V gene, CDR1 is SEHNR and CDR2 is FQNEAQ (reference sequence). V shed 2 bases, J shed 3 bases, and the junction held 10 bases outside the gene matches. This CDR3 is 16 amino acids long. CDR3 in DNA: TGTGCCAGCAGCTTACCTCACAGGGGATCGCGCTACGAGCAGTACTTC. This translates into CASSLPHRGSRYEQYF.

This clone was observed once. This sequence joins TRBV11-2 and TRBJ2-2; D remains unclear. Germline assignment: CDR1 SGHAT and CDR2 FQNNGV. The CDR3 runs to 13 residues. Trimming removed 4 bases from V and 4 bases from J, with 7 bases in between. CDR3 protein: CASSSYFTGELFF. The CDR3 DNA reads TGTGCCAGCAGCTCCTACTTCACCGGGGAGCTGTTTTTT. Full variable domain (outside the CDR3, taken from reference TRBV11-2 and TRBJ2-2): EAGVAQSPRYKIIEKRQSVAFWCNPISGHATLYWYQQILGQGPKLLIQFQNNGVVDDSQLPKDRFSAERLKGVDSTLKIQPAKLEDSAVYLCASSSYFTGELFFGEGSRLTVL.